This T cell receptor (beta chain) was identified in a study of shared clonotypes between healthy human individuals. The assay was immunoSEQ multiplex PCR, and TCRdb's table has in-frame clones only and misses some. The sample contains about 470,000 clones, more than 75% of which appear only once. CDR3 length: 11 amino acids. Germline V lookup: CDR1 MNHNY, CDR2 SVGAGI (reference sequence). With 2 bases removed from V and 8 bases from J, the gap between germline ends came to 4 bases. The clonotype comes from a woman aged 40 to 49 in good health. Some clones in this sample may be carry-over from other donors' samples. The sequenced material came from PBMCs. This chain links TRBV6-6 with TRBJ1-3; D ambiguous. Written as DNA, the CDR3 is TGTGCCAGCAGTTACGCGGACACCATATATTTT. Translated: CASSYADTIYF.